The rows below give T cell receptor beta chains drawn from one sample of a study of blood T cell repertoires in COVID-19. Only in-frame clones appear in the TCRdb table, and some are missing; sequencing was by immunoSEQ multiplex PCR. The sample comprises approximately 190,000 clones, around 80% of which are singletons, and approximately 15% rests with the top ten. Sequencing used peripheral blood. The receptors were sampled from a man younger than 40 with active or convalescent COVID-19. Each CDR3 is given with its conserved first and last residue. D genes are given only for firm matches. Not every row has a clone size; where given, it reads once, few, many or a size class.

J: TRBJ1-3; size: NA; D: TRBD1; V: TRBV7-9; CDR3: CASSSQGAAGNTIYF; DNA: TGTGCCAGCAGCTCGCAGGGGGCAGCTGGAAACACCATATATTTT
J: TRBJ2-7; size: once; D: TRBD1; V: TRBV5-1; CDR3: CASRSGTADYEQYF; DNA: TGCGCCAGCCGCTCAGGGACAGCAGATTACGAGCAGTACTTC
J: TRBJ1-2; size: NA; D: NA; V: TRBV3-1/TRBV3-2; CDR3: CASSQDPQGSVRTF; DNA: TGTGCCAGCAGCCAAGATCCCCAGGGTAGTGTGCGGACCTTC
J: TRBJ2-1; size: NA; D: TRBD2; V: TRBV7-9; CDR3: CASSLPGLAQDEQFF; DNA: TGTGCCAGCAGCTTACCGGGACTAGCGCAGGATGAGCAGTTCTTC
J: TRBJ1-2; size: NA; D: TRBD1; V: TRBV6-5; CDR3: CASRQQGSLNYGYTF; DNA: TGTGCCAGCAGGCAACAGGGGAGCCTTAACTATGGCTACACCTTC
J: TRBJ1-4; size: NA; D: TRBD1; V: TRBV19; CDR3: CASSPRQGYATNEKLFF; DNA: TGTGCCAGTAGTCCGCGACAGGGATACGCAACTAATGAAAAACTGTTTTTT
J: TRBJ1-5; size: few; D: TRBD1; V: TRBV2; CDR3: CASGQGLGNQPQHF; DNA: TGTGCCAGCGGACAGGGCCTCGGCAATCAGCCCCAGCATTTT
J: TRBJ1-2; size: NA; D: TRBD1; V: TRBV5-6; CDR3: CASSPSTGVYGYTF; DNA: TGTGCCAGCAGCCCCTCGACAGGGGTCTATGGCTACACCTTC
J: TRBJ1-5; size: NA; D: NA; V: TRBV5-5; CDR3: CASSLGQTNQPQHF; DNA: TGTGCCAGCAGCTTAGGACAGACTAATCAGCCCCAGCATTTT
J: TRBJ1-2; size: NA; D: NA; V: TRBV28; CDR3: CASSLAGEVYGYTF; DNA: TGTGCCAGCAGTTTAGCGGGGGAGGTCTATGGCTACACCTTC
J: TRBJ2-2; size: NA; D: TRBD1; V: TRBV7-6; CDR3: CASSPGQGSGELFF; DNA: TGTGCCAGCAGCCCGGGACAGGGCAGCGGGGAGCTGTTTTTT
J: TRBJ1-5; size: NA; D: NA; V: TRBV6-5; CDR3: CASSRGDQGNQPQHF; DNA: TGTGCCAGCAGCCGGGGGGATCAGGGCAATCAGCCCCAGCATTTT
J: TRBJ2-4; size: NA; D: TRBD2; V: TRBV14; CDR3: CASSQGTSGGKMRNIQYF; DNA: TGTGCCAGCAGCCAAGGGACTAGCGGGGGCAAAATGAGGAACATTCAGTACTTC
J: TRBJ2-3; size: NA; D: TRBD2; V: TRBV9; CDR3: CASSVVPAGITDTQYF; DNA: TGTGCCAGCAGCGTAGTCCCAGCGGGAATCACAGATACGCAGTATTTT
J: TRBJ1-2; size: NA; D: TRBD1; V: TRBV6-5; CDR3: CASSSAGTGVVGYTF; DNA: TGTGCCAGCAGTAGCGCCGGGACAGGGGTTGTTGGCTACACCTTC
J: TRBJ2-1; size: NA; D: NA; V: TRBV12-5; CDR3: CASVIGGGARQFF; DNA: TGTGCTAGTGTCATTGGGGGGGGCGCCCGACAGTTCTTC
J: TRBJ1-4; size: NA; D: TRBD1; V: TRBV5-1; CDR3: CASSPLGQGGEKLFF; DNA: TGCGCCAGCAGTCCCCTAGGACAGGGGGGGGAAAAACTGTTTTTT
J: TRBJ1-4; size: NA; D: NA; V: TRBV12-5; CDR3: CASGLDWGWEGLSEKLFF; DNA: TGTGCTAGTGGTTTGGATTGGGGTTGGGAGGGCTTATCAGAAAAACTGTTTTTT
J: TRBJ2-1; size: NA; D: TRBD2; V: TRBV9; CDR3: CASSVALAINEQFF; DNA: TGTGCCAGCAGCGTAGCACTAGCGATTAATGAGCAGTTCTTC
J: TRBJ2-6; size: few; D: TRBD1; V: TRBV19; CDR3: CASSPRDSYSGANVLTF; DNA: TGTGCCAGTAGTCCCCGGGACAGCTACTCTGGGGCCAACGTCCTGACTTTC
J: TRBJ2-7; size: NA; D: NA; V: TRBV18; CDR3: CASSPPNWDSSYPNEQYF; DNA: TGTGCCAGCTCACCACCTAATTGGGACTCATCTTACCCCAACGAGCAGTACTTC
J: TRBJ2-1; size: NA; D: NA; V: TRBV9; CDR3: CASDGAREFHNEQFF; DNA: TGTGCCAGCGATGGGGCCAGGGAATTCCACAATGAGCAGTTCTTC
J: TRBJ1-5; size: NA; D: NA; V: TRBV10-3; CDR3: CAISESSGDQPQHF; DNA: TGTGCCATCAGTGAGTCGTCGGGAGATCAGCCCCAGCATTTT
J: TRBJ2-2; size: few; D: TRBD2; V: TRBV7-7; CDR3: CASSLGGSTSGRPNTGELFF; DNA: TGTGCTAGCAGCTTAGGGGGGTCGACTAGCGGGAGACCTAACACCGGGGAGCTGTTTTTT
J: TRBJ1-2; size: NA; D: NA; V: TRBV28; CDR3: CASSTRDTYYGYTF; DNA: TGTGCCAGCAGTACCCGGGACACTTACTATGGCTACACCTTC
J: TRBJ1-3; size: NA; D: TRBD1; V: TRBV2; CDR3: CASRGAQGLLGNTIYF; DNA: TGTGCCAGCAGGGGAGCACAGGGGCTCCTTGGAAACACCATATATTTT
J: TRBJ2-5; size: NA; D: TRBD2; V: TRBV19; CDR3: CASKAGGGETQYF; DNA: TGTGCCAGTAAAGCGGGAGGGGGAGAGACCCAGTACTTC
J: TRBJ1-3; size: few; D: TRBD1; V: TRBV9; CDR3: CASSLRDRVSGNTIYF; DNA: TGTGCCAGCAGCCTTCGGGACAGGGTCTCTGGAAACACCATATATTTT
J: TRBJ1-2; size: NA; D: NA; V: TRBV4-1; CDR3: CASSQDSQGAYGYTF; DNA: TGCGCCAGCAGCCAAGATAGCCAGGGCGCCTATGGCTACACCTTC
J: TRBJ2-3; size: NA; D: NA; V: TRBV12-5; CDR3: CASEGVAGGTDTQYF; DNA: TGTGCTAGTGAGGGAGTGGCGGGTGGGACAGATACGCAGTATTTT
J: TRBJ2-5; size: NA; D: TRBD2; V: TRBV4-3; CDR3: CASSQGSAGGQETQYF; DNA: TGCGCCAGCAGCCAAGGCTCAGCGGGAGGCCAAGAGACCCAGTACTTC
J: TRBJ1-1; size: NA; D: TRBD1; V: TRBV29-1; CDR3: CSVGWDRVNTEAFF; DNA: TGCAGCGTGGGATGGGACAGGGTGAACACTGAAGCTTTCTTT
J: TRBJ2-5; size: NA; D: NA; V: TRBV24-1; CDR3: CATSVTGQETQYF; DNA: TGTGCCACCAGTGTGACAGGCCAAGAGACCCAGTACTTC
J: TRBJ2-3; size: few; D: NA; V: TRBV4-1; CDR3: CASAGDTSTDTQYF; DNA: TGCGCCAGCGCAGGTGACACCAGCACAGATACGCAGTATTTT
J: TRBJ1-3; size: few; D: NA; V: TRBV4-3; CDR3: CASSQLRAGPGNTIYF; DNA: TGCGCCAGCAGCCAACTCAGAGCGGGTCCTGGAAACACCATATATTTT
J: TRBJ2-3; size: NA; D: TRBD1; V: TRBV7-9; CDR3: CASSLVTTGERDTQYF; DNA: TGTGCCAGCAGCTTAGTTACCACAGGGGAGAGAGATACGCAGTATTTT
J: TRBJ1-6; size: few; D: NA; V: TRBV6-6; CDR3: CASSPPGIYNSPLHF; DNA: TGTGCCAGCAGTCCCCCGGGGATTTATAATTCACCCCTCCACTTT
J: TRBJ1-1; size: NA; D: NA; V: TRBV10-3; CDR3: CAIREGVNVMNTEAFF; DNA: TGTGCCATCAGGGAAGGGGTGAACGTCATGAACACTGAAGCTTTCTTT
J: TRBJ2-6; size: NA; D: TRBD1; V: TRBV3-1/TRBV3-2; CDR3: CASSQEGQGTANVLTF; DNA: TGTGCCAGCAGCCAAGAGGGACAGGGGACGGCCAACGTCCTGACTTTC
J: TRBJ2-7; size: NA; D: TRBD1; V: TRBV9; CDR3: CASSAGQGTHEQYF; DNA: TGTGCCAGCAGCGCGGGACAGGGTACCCACGAGCAGTACTTC
J: TRBJ1-5; size: NA; D: NA; V: TRBV28; CDR3: CASSAPDSSNQPQHF; DNA: TGTGCCAGCAGCGCTCCCGACAGTAGCAATCAGCCCCAGCATTTT
J: TRBJ1-5; size: NA; D: TRBD1; V: TRBV6-1; CDR3: CASSEAGQARDQPQHF; DNA: TGTGCCAGCAGTGAAGCGGGACAGGCGAGGGATCAGCCCCAGCATTTT